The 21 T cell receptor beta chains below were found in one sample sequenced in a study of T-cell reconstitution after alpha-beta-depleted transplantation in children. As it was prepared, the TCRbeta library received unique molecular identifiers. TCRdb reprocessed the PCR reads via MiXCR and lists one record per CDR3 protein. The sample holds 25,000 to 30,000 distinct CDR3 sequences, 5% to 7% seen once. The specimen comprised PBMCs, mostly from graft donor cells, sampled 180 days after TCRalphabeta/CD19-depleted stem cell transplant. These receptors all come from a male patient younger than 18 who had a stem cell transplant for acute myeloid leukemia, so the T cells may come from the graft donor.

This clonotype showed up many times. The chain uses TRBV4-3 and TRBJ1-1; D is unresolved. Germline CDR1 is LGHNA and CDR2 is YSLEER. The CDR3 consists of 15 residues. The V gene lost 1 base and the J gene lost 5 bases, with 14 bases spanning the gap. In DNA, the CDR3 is TGCGCCAGCAGCCAAGTTCCGGGCGCCGGGACTGAAGCTTTCTTT. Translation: CASSQVPGAGTEAFF.

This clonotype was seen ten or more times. The CDR3 DNA reads as TGCGCCACCGGGCCGGACCCAGCGGGCCTAACGAACACCGGGGAGCTGTTTTTT. Amino acid sequence: CATGPDPAGLTNTGELFF. This chain links TRBV5-1 with TRBJ2-2; D is perhaps TRBD2 (6 bases). The CDR3 is made up of 18 amino acids. The V end was cut by 9 bases, the J end by 0 bases, with 24 bases between. The germline CDR1 and CDR2 sequences are SGHRS and YFSETQ.

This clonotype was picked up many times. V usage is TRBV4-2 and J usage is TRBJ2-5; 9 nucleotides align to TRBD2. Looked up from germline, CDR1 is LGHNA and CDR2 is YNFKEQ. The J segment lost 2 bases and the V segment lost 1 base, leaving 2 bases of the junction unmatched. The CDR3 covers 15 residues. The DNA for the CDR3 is TGTGCCAGCAGCCAAGTGACTAGCGGACAAGAGACCCAGTACTTC. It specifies CASSQVTSGQETQYF.

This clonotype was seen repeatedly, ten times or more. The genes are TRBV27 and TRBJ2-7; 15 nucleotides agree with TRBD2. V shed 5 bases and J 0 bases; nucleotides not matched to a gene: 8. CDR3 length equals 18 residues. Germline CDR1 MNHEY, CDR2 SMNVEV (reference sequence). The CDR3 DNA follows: TGTGCCAGCAGTCCTCGGACTAGCGGGAGGGTTAGCTCCTACGAGCAGTACTTC. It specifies CASSPRTSGRVSSYEQYF.

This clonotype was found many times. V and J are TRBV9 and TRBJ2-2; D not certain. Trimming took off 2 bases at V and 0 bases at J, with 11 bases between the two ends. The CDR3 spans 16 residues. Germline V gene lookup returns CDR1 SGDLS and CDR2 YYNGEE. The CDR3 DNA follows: TGTGCCAGCAGCGTTACAGTTTCCGCGAACACCGGGGAGCTGTTTTTT. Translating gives CASSVTVSANTGELFF.

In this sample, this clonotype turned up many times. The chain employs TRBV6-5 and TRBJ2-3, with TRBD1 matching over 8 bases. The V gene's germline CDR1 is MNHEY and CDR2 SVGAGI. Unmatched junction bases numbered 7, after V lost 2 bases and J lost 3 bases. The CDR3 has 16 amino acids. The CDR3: CASSYGQGAWTDTQYF. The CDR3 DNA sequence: TGTGCCAGCAGTTACGGACAGGGCGCCTGGACAGATACGCAGTATTTT.

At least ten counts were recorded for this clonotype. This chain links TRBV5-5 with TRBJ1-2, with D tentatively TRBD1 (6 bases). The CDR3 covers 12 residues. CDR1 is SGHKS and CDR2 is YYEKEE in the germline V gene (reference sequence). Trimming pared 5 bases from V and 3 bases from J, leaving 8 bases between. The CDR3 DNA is TGTGCCAGCAGTCGGACAGACTATGGCTACACCTTC. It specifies CASSRTDYGYTF.

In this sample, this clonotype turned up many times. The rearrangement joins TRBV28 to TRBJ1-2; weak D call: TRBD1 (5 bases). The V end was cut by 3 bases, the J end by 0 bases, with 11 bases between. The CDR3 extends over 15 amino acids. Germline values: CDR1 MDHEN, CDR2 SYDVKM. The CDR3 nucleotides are TGTGCCAGCAGTTTGGGGGTGCAGTCTAACTATGGCTACACCTTC. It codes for CASSLGVQSNYGYTF.

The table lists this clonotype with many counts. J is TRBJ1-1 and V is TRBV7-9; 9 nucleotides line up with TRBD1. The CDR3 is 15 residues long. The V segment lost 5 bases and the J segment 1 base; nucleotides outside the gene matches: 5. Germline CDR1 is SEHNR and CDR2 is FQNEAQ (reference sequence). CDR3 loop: CASSETGGGNTEAFF. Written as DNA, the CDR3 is TGTGCCAGCAGCGAGACAGGGGGTGGGAACACTGAAGCTTTCTTT.

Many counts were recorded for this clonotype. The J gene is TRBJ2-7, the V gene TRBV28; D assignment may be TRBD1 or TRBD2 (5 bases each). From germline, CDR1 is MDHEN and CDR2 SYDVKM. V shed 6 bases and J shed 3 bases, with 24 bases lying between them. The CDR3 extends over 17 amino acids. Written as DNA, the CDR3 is TGTGCCAGCAGCCAGGACTCGAGGGGCGCAACACTCTACGAGCAGTACTTC. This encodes CASSQDSRGATLYEQYF.

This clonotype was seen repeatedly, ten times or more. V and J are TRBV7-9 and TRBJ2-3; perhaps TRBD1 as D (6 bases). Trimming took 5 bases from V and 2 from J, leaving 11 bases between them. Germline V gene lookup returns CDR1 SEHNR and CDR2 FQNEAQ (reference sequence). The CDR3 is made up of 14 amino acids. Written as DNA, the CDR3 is TGTGCCAGCAGCAAACAGGGATTCACAGATACGCAGTATTTT. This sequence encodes CASSKQGFTDTQYF.

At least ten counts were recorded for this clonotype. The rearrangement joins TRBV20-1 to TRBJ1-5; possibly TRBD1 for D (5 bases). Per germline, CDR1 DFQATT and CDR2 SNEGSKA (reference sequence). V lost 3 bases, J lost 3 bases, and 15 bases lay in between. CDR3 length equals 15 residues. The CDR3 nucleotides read TGCAGTGCTAGCCCGGACGGGGGTTACAATCAGCCCCAGCATTTT. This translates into CSASPDGGYNQPQHF.

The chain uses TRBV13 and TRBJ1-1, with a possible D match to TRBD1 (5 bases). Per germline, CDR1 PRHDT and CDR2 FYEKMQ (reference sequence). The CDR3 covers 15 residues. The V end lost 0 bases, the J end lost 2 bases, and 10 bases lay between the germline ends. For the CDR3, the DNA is TGTGCCAGCAGCTTAGGTAGTCGGGGCAACACTGAAGCTTTCTTT. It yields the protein CASSLGSRGNTEAFF.

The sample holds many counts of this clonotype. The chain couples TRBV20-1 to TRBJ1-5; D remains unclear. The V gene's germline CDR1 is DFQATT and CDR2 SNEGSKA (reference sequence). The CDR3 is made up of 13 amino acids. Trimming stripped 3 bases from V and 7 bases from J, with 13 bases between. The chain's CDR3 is CSASGEIDQPQHF. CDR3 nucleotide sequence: TGCAGTGCTAGTGGGGAGATTGACCAGCCCCAGCATTTT.

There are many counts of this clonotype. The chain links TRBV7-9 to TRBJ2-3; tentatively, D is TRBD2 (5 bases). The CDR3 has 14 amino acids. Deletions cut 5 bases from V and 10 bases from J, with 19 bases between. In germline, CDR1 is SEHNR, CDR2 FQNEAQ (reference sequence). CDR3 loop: CASSQPDRAGSQYF. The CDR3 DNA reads TGTGCCAGCAGCCAACCCGATCGGGCGGGTTCGCAGTATTTT. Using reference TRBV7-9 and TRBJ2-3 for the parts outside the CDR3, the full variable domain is DTGVSQNPRHKITKRGQNVTFRCDPISEHNRLYWYRQTLGQGPEFLTYFQNEAQLEKSRLLSDRFSAERPKGSFSTLEIQRTEQGDSAMYLCASSQPDRAGSQYFGPGTRLTVL.

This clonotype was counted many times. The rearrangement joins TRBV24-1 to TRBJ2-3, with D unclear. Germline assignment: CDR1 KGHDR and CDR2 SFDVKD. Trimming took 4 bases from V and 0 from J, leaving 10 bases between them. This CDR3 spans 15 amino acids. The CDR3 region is CATSEGQTSTDTQYF. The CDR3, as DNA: TGTGCCACCAGTGAAGGCCAGACTAGCACAGATACGCAGTATTTT.

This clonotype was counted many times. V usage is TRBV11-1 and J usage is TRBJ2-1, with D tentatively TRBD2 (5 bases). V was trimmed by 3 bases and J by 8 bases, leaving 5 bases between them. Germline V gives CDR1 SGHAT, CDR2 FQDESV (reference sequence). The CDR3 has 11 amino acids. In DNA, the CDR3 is TGTGCCAGCAGCTTGAGGGATGAGCAGTTCTTC. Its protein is CASSLRDEQFF. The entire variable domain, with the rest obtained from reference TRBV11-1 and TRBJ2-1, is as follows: EAEVAQSPRYKITEKSQAVAFWCDPISGHATLYWYRQILGQGPELLVQFQDESVVDDSQLPKDRFSAERLKGVDSTLKIQPAELGDSAMYLCASSLRDEQFFGPGTRLTVL.

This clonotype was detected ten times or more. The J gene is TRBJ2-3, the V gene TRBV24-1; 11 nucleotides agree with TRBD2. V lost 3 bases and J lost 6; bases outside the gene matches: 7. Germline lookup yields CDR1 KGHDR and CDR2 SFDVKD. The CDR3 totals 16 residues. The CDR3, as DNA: TGTGCCACCAGTGATCCGATAGCGGGAGGGGTGGATACGCAGTATTTT. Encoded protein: CATSDPIAGGVDTQYF.

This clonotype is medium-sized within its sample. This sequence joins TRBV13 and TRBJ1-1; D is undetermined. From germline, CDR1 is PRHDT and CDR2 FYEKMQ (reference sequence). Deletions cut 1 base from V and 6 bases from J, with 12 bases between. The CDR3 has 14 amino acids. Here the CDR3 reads CASSLVNTASEAFF. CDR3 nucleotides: TGTGCCAGCAGCTTAGTAAATACGGCTTCTGAAGCTTTCTTT.

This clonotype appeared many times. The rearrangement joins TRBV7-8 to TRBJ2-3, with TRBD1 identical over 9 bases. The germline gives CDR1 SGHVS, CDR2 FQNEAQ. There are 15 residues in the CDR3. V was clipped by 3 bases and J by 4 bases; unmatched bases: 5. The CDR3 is CASSFRTGVPDTQYF. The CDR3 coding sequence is TGTGCCAGCAGCTTTAGGACAGGGGTCCCAGATACGCAGTATTTT.

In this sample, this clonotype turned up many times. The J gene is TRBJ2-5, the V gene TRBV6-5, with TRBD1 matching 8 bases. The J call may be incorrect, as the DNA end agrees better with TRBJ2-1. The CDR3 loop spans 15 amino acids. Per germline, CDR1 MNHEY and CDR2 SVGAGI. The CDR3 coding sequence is TGTGCCAGCAGTTACTCGGGGACAGGTGGGGAGACCCAGTTCTTC. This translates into CASSYSGTGGETQFF.